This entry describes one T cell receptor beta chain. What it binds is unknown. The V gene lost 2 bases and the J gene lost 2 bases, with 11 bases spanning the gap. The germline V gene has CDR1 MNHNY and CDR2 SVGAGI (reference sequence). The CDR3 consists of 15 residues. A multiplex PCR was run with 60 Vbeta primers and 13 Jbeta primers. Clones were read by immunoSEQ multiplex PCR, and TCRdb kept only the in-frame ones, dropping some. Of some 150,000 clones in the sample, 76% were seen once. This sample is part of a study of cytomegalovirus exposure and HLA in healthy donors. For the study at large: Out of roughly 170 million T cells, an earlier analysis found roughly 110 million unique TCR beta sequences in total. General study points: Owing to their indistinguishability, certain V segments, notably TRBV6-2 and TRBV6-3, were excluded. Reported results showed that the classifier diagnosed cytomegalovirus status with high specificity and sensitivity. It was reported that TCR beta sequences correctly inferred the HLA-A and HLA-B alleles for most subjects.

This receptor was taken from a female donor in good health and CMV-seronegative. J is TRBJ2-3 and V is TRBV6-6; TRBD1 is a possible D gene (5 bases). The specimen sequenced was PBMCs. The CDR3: CASSYRSRATDTQYF. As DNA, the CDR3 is TGTGCCAGCAGTTACCGTTCCAGGGCCACAGATACGCAGTATTTT.